A single sample is the source of the 21 T cell receptor beta chains below, sequenced in a study of blood T cell repertoires in COVID-19. Profiling relied on immunoSEQ multiplex PCR, and the TCRdb table lists in-frame clones only, not all of them. The data contain approximately 500,000 clones, 85% to 90% of them singletons. The sequencing input was PBMCs or T cells enriched from blood (not recorded which). The source is a woman aged 40 to 49 who had recovered from COVID-19.

J is TRBJ2-7 and V is TRBV13; D might be TRBD2 (6 bases). The CDR3 consists of 15 residues. Trimming pared 5 bases from V and 0 bases from J, leaving 14 bases between. Germline V gene sequence: CDR1 PRHDT, CDR2 FYEKMQ (reference sequence). The CDR3 region is CASSAGPTSSYEQYF. The CDR3, as DNA: TGTGCCAGCAGCGCGGGACCTACAAGCTCCTACGAGCAGTACTTC.

The CDR3 region is CASSSYGERVYGYTF. The CDR3 DNA sequence: TGTGCCAGTAGCTCATATGGGGAGCGGGTATATGGCTACACCTTC. This rearrangement joins TRBV19 to TRBJ1-2; D unresolved. CDR1 is LNHDA, CDR2 SQIVND, per germline (reference sequence). V lost 6 bases to trimming and J lost 5 bases, with 19 bases between them. The CDR3 runs 15 residues.

The chain employs TRBV2 and TRBJ1-5; D is perhaps TRBD1 (6 bases). Germline V CDR1 and CDR2: SNHLY, FYNNEI. Between the trimmed V and J ends, which lost 7 bases and 0 bases, there was a span of 10 bases. CDR3 length equals 14 residues. The CDR3 region is CASTRTDSNQPQHF. DNA for the CDR3: TGTGCCAGCACCAGGACAGATAGCAATCAGCCCCAGCATTTT.

The V call is TRBV6-2 or TRBV6-3, the J call TRBJ2-3; D possibly corresponds to TRBD2 (5 bases). CDR3 length: 15 amino acids. V lost 2 bases to trimming and J lost 2 bases, with 11 bases between them. Germline-derived CDR1 and CDR2 are MNHEY and SVGEGT. As DNA, the CDR3 is TGTGCCAGCAGTTACGCAAGCGGATTCACAGATACGCAGTATTTT. This encodes CASSYASGFTDTQYF.

This clone appeared a single time. The chain links TRBV3-1 (or the pseudogene TRBV3-2) to TRBJ1-1, with 8 bases fitting TRBD1. After removal of 4 bases from V and 6 bases from J, the junction contained 1 base not matched to a gene. The germline V gene encodes CDR1 LGHDT and CDR2 YNNKEL (reference sequence). The CDR3 totals 12 residues. CDR3 in amino acids: CASSLTGAEAFF. The CDR3 DNA reads as TGTGCCAGCAGCCTGACAGGGGCTGAAGCTTTCTTT.

This chain uses TRBV10-2 with TRBJ2-5; D is undetermined. Trimming pared 3 bases from V and 3 bases from J, leaving 11 bases between. The CDR3 consists of 14 residues. Germline CDR1 reads WSHSY; CDR2 reads SAAADI. CDR3 sequence (DNA): TGCGCCAGCAGTGAAGGCACAGTAGAAGAGACCCAGTACTTC. Amino acids: CASSEGTVEETQYF.

The rearrangement joins TRBV7-8 to TRBJ2-1, with TRBD1 matching 7 bases. Germline CDR1 SGHVS, CDR2 FQNEAQ. The CDR3 loop spans 16 amino acids. V lost 5 bases to trimming and J lost 4 bases; unmatched junction nucleotides: 11. The CDR3 here is CASSPNRGESYNEQFF. The DNA of the CDR3 is TGTGCCAGCAGCCCAAACAGGGGCGAGTCGTACAATGAGCAGTTCTTC.

The rearrangement uses TRBV11-2 and TRBJ2-3; 7 bases match TRBD1. Germline V gene lookup returns CDR1 SGHAT and CDR2 FQNNGV. The CDR3 is made up of 16 amino acids. J gave up 1 base and V 4 bases, and 8 bases lay outside the gene matches. The CDR3 nucleotides are TGTGCCAGCAGCTCTGAGTTCCAGGGGGGCACAGATACGCAGTATTTT. This gives the protein CASSSEFQGGTDTQYF.

The V and J genes are TRBV5-1 and TRBJ2-2; D uncertain. Germline CDR1 is SGHRS and CDR2 is YFSETQ. The CDR3 runs to 15 residues. V was clipped by 3 bases and J by 0 bases, with 9 bases between them. The CDR3: CASSSQVSNTGELFF. The CDR3 nucleotides are TGCGCCAGCAGCTCCCAGGTCTCGAACACCGGGGAGCTGTTTTTT.

The chain links TRBV19 to TRBJ2-1; 10 bases agree with TRBD2. The ends lost 1 base at V and 7 bases at J; junction bases unmatched: 7. Germline V CDR1 and CDR2: LNHDA, SQIVND (reference sequence). The CDR3 consists of 16 residues. CDR3: CASSIGSASGSNEQFF. The CDR3 coding sequence is TGTGCCAGTAGTATAGGTTCGGCTAGCGGGAGTAATGAGCAGTTCTTC.

This chain joins TRBV12-5 and TRBJ2-3, with TRBD1 identical over 8 bases. Trimming took 6 bases from V and 2 from J; bases not matched to a gene: 7. Per germline, CDR1 LGHNT and CDR2 FRNRAP. This CDR3 comprises 15 residues. The CDR3 protein is CASGGKGQATDTQYF. The CDR3, as DNA: TGTGCTAGTGGGGGAAAGGGACAGGCCACAGATACGCAGTATTTT.

This clone showed up just once. CDR3 sequence: CASSLGSGMGGYTF. CDR3 nucleotide sequence: TGTGCCAGCAGCTTAGGGTCAGGGATGGGAGGCTACACCTTC. This chain links TRBV11-2 with TRBJ1-2; weak D call: TRBD1 (5 bases). Germline V lookup: CDR1 SGHAT, CDR2 FQNNGV. Trimming took off 1 base at V and 8 bases at J, with 14 bases between the two ends. CDR3 size: 14 residues.

This chain uses TRBV10-3 with TRBJ2-7, with TRBD2 matching over 9 bases. The CDR3 consists of 15 residues. Germline CDR1 is ENHRY and CDR2 is SYGVKD. J lost 3 bases, V lost 4 bases, and 7 bases had no gene match. In nucleotides, the CDR3 is TGTGCCATCAGTGGGTATAGCGGGAGTAACTACGAGCAGTACTTC. Translated, it gives CAISGYSGSNYEQYF.

This clone came up a few times. The chain combines TRBV4-3 with TRBJ1-1, with 8 nucleotides matching TRBD1. J was trimmed by 5 bases and V by 2 bases; bases with no gene match: 4. The CDR3 is made up of 14 amino acids. Germline CDR1 reads LGHNA; CDR2 reads YSLEER. As DNA, the CDR3 is TGCGCCAGCAGCCAATCAGACAGGGGAACTGAAGCTTTCTTT. Translating gives CASSQSDRGTEAFF.

The rearrangement uses TRBV28 and TRBJ2-1, with a weak D call TRBD1 (5 bases). Per germline, CDR1 MDHEN and CDR2 SYDVKM. Trimming pared 7 bases from V and 8 bases from J, leaving 18 bases between. This CDR3 is built from 14 residues. The DNA of the CDR3 is TGTGCCAGCAAAGGGGCGTTTAATCTGGATGAGCAGTTCTTC. Translating gives CASKGAFNLDEQFF.

The chain recombines TRBV25-1 with TRBJ2-6; a weak D match, TRBD1 (6 bases). With 5 bases removed from V and 0 bases from J, the gap between germline ends came to 11 bases. The CDR3 contains 16 residues. The germline gives CDR1 MGHDK, CDR2 SYGVNS. CDR3 DNA sequence: TGTGCCAGCAGTACTACAGGGATCTCTGGGGCCAACGTCCTGACTTTC. Its protein is CASSTTGISGANVLTF.

Comments on this clone: Other nucleotide sequences from this sample produce the same CDR3. This chain joins TRBV18 and TRBJ2-7; tentative D call: TRBD1 (5 bases). Trimming cost V 2 bases and J 0 bases, with 5 bases left between them. The V gene's germline CDR1 is KGHSH and CDR2 LQKENI. This CDR3 has 13 amino acids. The DNA for the CDR3 is TGTGCCAGCTCACCAGACAGCTCCTACGAGCAGTACTTC. Amino acid sequence: CASSPDSSYEQYF.

In DNA, the CDR3 is TGCGCCAGCAGCCTAGGGACAGGGAGAGATACGCAGTATTTT. Translation gives CASSLGTGRDTQYF. The V gene is TRBV5-1, the J gene TRBJ2-3, with TRBD1 identical over 9 bases. The V gene's germline CDR1 is SGHRS and CDR2 YFSETQ. V lost 4 bases and J lost 5; bases outside the gene matches: 5. The CDR3 extends over 14 amino acids.

This clone was seen a single time. The chain links TRBV2 to TRBJ1-5; no clear D. The CDR3 is 19 amino acids. V lost 7 bases to trimming and J lost 5 bases, with 30 bases between them. Germline V gene data show CDR1 as SNHLY and CDR2 as FYNNEI. The CDR3 reads CASTDGMMWALSSHQPQHF. The CDR3 DNA sequence: TGTGCCAGCACAGACGGCATGATGTGGGCCCTCTCTTCGCATCAGCCCCAGCATTTT.

The V gene is TRBV21-1, the J gene TRBJ2-7; TRBD1 is the table's D call and was not checked against the DNA. TRBV21-1 is an annotated pseudogene. CDR3 length equals 18 residues. CDR3 residues: CASSKGDKTGQGSHEQYF. DNA of the CDR3: TGTGCCAGCAGCAAAGGTGATAAGACAGGGCAGGGTTCACACGAGCAGTACTTC.

This clone was seen a single time. The genes are TRBV6-5 and TRBJ1-3; no reliable D call. V lost 6 bases to trimming and J lost 1 base, with 7 bases between them. From germline, CDR1 is MNHEY and CDR2 SVGAGI. The CDR3 is made up of 13 amino acids. For the CDR3, the DNA is TGTGCCAGCAGACGGGGTTCTGGAAACACCATATATTTT. The encoded protein is CASRRGSGNTIYF.